The clone carrying this T cell receptor (beta chain) has just a few counts. This sample is drawn from a study of CDR3 diversity in severe acne. TCRdb fed the PCR reads into MiXCR, producing one record per CDR3 protein. The repertoire consists of 90,000 or so distinct CDR3 sequences, with over 45% occurring once and the leading ten covering around 10%. There are 14 residues in the CDR3. V was clipped by 1 base and J by 7 bases, with 13 bases between them. The germline V gene encodes CDR1 SGHTA and CDR2 FQGTGA. Sequenced sample: blood. The clonotype comes from a male donor in good health, serving as a control. The V and J genes are TRBV7-3 and TRBJ1-2; TRBD1 is a possible D gene (6 bases). The CDR3 region is CASSLMGGASGYTF. The DNA for the CDR3 is TGTGCCAGCAGCTTAATGGGGGGCGCTTCTGGCTACACCTTC.